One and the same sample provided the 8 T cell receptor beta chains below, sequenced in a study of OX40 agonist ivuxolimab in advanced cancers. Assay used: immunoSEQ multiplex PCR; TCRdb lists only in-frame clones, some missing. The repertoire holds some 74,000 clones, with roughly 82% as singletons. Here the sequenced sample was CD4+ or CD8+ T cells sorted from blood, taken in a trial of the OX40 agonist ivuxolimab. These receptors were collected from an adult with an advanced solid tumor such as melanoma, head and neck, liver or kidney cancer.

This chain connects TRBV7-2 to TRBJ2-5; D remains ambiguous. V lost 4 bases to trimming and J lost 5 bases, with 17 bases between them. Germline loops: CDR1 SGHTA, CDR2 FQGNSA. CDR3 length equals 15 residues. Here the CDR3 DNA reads TGTGCCAGCAGCTCCCGGGCCCTCGGGCCGGAGACCCAGTACTTC. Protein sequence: CASSSRALGPETQYF. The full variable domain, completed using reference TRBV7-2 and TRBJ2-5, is GAGVSQSPSNKVTEKGKDVELRCDPISGHTALYWYRQSLGQGLEFLIYFQGNSAPDKSGLPSDRFSAERTGGSVSTLTIQRTQQEDSAVYLCASSSRALGPETQYFGPGTRLLVL.

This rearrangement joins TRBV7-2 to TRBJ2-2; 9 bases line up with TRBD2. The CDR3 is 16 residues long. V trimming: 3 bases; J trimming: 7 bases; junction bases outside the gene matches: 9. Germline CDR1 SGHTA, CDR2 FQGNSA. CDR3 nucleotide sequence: TGTGCCAGCAGCTTGGGTAGCGGGAGAATGGGCGGGGAGCTGTTTTTT. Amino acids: CASSLGSGRMGGELFF.

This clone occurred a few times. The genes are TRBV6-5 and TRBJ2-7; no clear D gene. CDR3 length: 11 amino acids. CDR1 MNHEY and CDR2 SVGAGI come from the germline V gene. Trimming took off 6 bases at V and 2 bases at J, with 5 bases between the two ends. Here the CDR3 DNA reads TGTGCCAGCAGCAGTACCTACGAGCAGTACTTC. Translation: CASSSTYEQYF.

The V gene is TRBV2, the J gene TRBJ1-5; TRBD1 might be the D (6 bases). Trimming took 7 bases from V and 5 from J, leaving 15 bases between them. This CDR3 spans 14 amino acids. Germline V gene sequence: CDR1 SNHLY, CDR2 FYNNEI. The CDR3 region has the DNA TGTGCCAGCAACCGAGGGGGAAGGGATCAGCCCCAGCATTTT. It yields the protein CASNRGGRDQPQHF. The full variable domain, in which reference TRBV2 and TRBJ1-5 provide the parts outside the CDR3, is EPEVTQTPSHQVTQMGQEVILRCVPISNHLYFYWYRQILGQKVEFLVSFYNNEISEKSEIFDDQFSVERPDGSNFTLKIRSTKLEDSAMYFCASNRGGRDQPQHFGDGTRLSIL.

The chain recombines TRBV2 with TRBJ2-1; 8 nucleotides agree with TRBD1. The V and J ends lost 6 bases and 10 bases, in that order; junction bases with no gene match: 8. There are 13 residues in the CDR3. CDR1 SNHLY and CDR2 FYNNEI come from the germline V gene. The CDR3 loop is CASRGTGGLEQFF. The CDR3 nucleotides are TGTGCCAGCAGAGGGACAGGAGGTTTGGAGCAGTTCTTC.

CDR3: CASRNPGLANTGELFF. CDR3 DNA: TGTGCCAGCAGGAACCCGGGACTAGCGAACACCGGGGAGCTGTTTTTT. V and J are TRBV7-9 and TRBJ2-2; 8 nucleotides align to TRBD2. The CDR3 contains 16 residues. Germline-derived CDR1 and CDR2 are SEHNR and FQNEAQ (reference sequence). The V and J ends lost 6 bases and 0 bases, in that order; junction bases with no gene match: 6.

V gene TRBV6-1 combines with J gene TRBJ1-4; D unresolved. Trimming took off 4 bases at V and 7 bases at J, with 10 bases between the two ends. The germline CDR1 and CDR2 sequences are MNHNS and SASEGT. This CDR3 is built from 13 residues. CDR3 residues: CASSGRSGEKLFF. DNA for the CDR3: TGTGCCAGCAGTGGACGCTCGGGTGAAAAACTGTTTTTT.

This CDR3 reads CASSLNRNYGYTF. As DNA, the CDR3 is TGTGCCAGCAGCTTGAACAGAAACTATGGCTACACCTTC. The V call is TRBV5-5, the J call TRBJ1-2; D is ambiguous. CDR3 length: 13 amino acids. CDR1 and CDR2 from the germline V gene are SGHKS and YYEKEE (reference sequence). Trimming removed 1 base from V and 2 bases from J, with 6 bases in between.